The clone carrying this T cell receptor beta chain appeared once. Its target is not known. This record belongs to a study of blood T cells in healthy people across ages. Then a second PCR, running about 6 to 11 cycles, was carried out with a sample-barcoded 5' primer and a J-beta primer mix. TCRdb redid the calling of the 5' RACE reads with MiXCR, one entry per CDR3 protein. Among 2 million or so distinct CDR3 sequences listed, 40% to 55% were seen once. Study-wide results and limits: While age rose, TCR beta diversity per million T cells dropped in a roughly linear way.

Germline V CDR1 and CDR2: KGHDR, SFDVKD. The CDR3 is 14 amino acids. V lost 4 bases to trimming and J lost 8 bases; unmatched junction nucleotides: 6. The J gene is TRBJ1-4, the V gene TRBV24-1, with TRBD1 matching 7 bases. Sequencing was performed on blood. The origin of this receptor is a woman aged 40 to 55 in good health. CDR3 amino acids: CATSEPGGHEKLFF. The DNA of the CDR3 is TGTGCCACCAGTGAGCCAGGGGGTCACGAAAAACTGTTTTTT.